The present T cell receptor (beta chain) was sequenced within a study of cytomegalovirus exposure and HLA in healthy donors. In the PCR, 60 Vbeta and 13 Jbeta primers were used. This table comes from immunoSEQ multiplex PCR, and its TCRdb copy is limited to in-frame clones, with some not included. This sample yields about 150,000 clones, of which 65% to 85% are seen a single time; under 9% belongs to the top ten. This receptor was identified in a woman aged 35 to 49 in good health and CMV-seropositive. The specimen sequenced was PBMCs.

CDR3 residues: CASSYSFGNTEAFF. CDR3 bases: TGTGCCAGCAGTTACTCTTTCGGGAACACTGAAGCTTTCTTT. The chain links TRBV6-5 to TRBJ1-1; D ambiguous. The germline V gene has CDR1 MNHEY and CDR2 SVGAGI. Trimming took 0 bases from V and 1 from J, leaving 6 bases between them. There are 14 residues in the CDR3.